These 19 T cell receptor beta chains share one sample of origin, sequenced in a study of CD8+CD57+ T cells in acquired aplastic anemia. Profiling that covered TCR beta VDJ and CDR3 relied on genomic DNA as its template. In TCRdb, the reads were re-called with MiXCR into one record per CDR3 protein. This table has around 150,000 distinct CDR3 sequences, 40% to 45% appearing once. What was sequenced was sorted CD4+, CD8+, or CD8+CD57+ T cells (not recorded which) from PBMCs. The receptor source for this set is a human donor in good health, serving as a control.

This rearrangement joins TRBV20-1 to TRBJ2-5, with TRBD2 matching over 10 bases. This CDR3 has 14 residues. Trimming removed 4 bases from V and 3 bases from J; junction bases left unmatched: 5. Germline V gene sequence: CDR1 DFQATT, CDR2 SNEGSKA (reference sequence). CDR3 amino acids: CSATSGGAEETQYF. CDR3 in DNA: TGCAGTGCTACAAGCGGGGGGGCGGAAGAGACCCAGTACTTC.

The genes are TRBV10-3 and TRBJ1-2; 11 bases match TRBD1. From germline, CDR1 is ENHRY and CDR2 SYGVKD. Trimming cost V 8 bases and J 7 bases; bases outside gene matches: 6. The CDR3 length is 13 residues. CDR3 nucleotides: TGTGCCATCCGTGGACAGGGGGCCTCTGGCTACACCTTC. Translated, it gives CAIRGQGASGYTF.

Many counts were recorded for this clonotype. The chain carries TRBV10-3 and TRBJ2-3, with TRBD1 matching 11 bases. CDR1 is ENHRY, CDR2 SYGVKD, per germline. V lost 7 bases to trimming and J lost 3 bases; unmatched junction nucleotides: 6. This CDR3 is built from 15 residues. CDR3 DNA sequence: TGTGCCATCAAATCGGACAGGGGGCGTACAGATACGCAGTATTTT. Its translation is CAIKSDRGRTDTQYF.

With regard to this clonotype: This may arise from a read error, as a much more abundant clone is one base away. This chain joins TRBV6-5 and TRBJ1-2; D perhaps matches TRBD1 (5 bases). The CDR3 spans 14 residues. Germline V gene sequence: CDR1 MNHEY, CDR2 SVGAGI. CDR3 residues: CASSSLTVFYGYAF. The CDR3 nucleotides read TGTGCCAGCAGTTCCTTGACAGTGTTCTATGGCTACGCCTTC.

This clonotype was found many times. The genes are TRBV9 and TRBJ2-1; D possibly matches TRBD1 or TRBD2 (6 bases each). This CDR3 is 15 amino acids long. Trimming cost V 1 base and J 4 bases, with 12 bases left between them. Germline V gene sequence: CDR1 SGDLS, CDR2 YYNGEE. CDR3 nucleotide sequence: TGTGCCAGCAGCGTAATGGGGGGCTTATACAATGAGCAGTTCTTC. It is translated as CASSVMGGLYNEQFF. Drawing the rest from reference TRBV9 and TRBJ2-1, the complete variable domain is DSGVTQTPKHLITATGQRVTLRCSPRSGDLSVYWYQQSLDQGLQFLIQYYNGEERAKGNILERFSAQQFPDLHSELNLSSLELGDSALYFCASSVMGGLYNEQFFGPGTRLTVL.

Many counts were recorded for this clonotype. This rearrangement joins TRBV5-1 to TRBJ1-2; 11 nucleotides match TRBD1. The CDR3 is 15 residues long. Germline V gene data show CDR1 as SGHRS and CDR2 as YFSETQ. V shed 4 bases, J shed 4 bases, and the junction held 6 bases outside the gene matches. CDR3 bases: TGCGCCAGCAGCCCGGGACAGGGGGTCGGCTATGGCTACACCTTC. This translates into CASSPGQGVGYGYTF.

Regarding this clonotype: This could be a read error, since a much larger clone is one nucleotide away. J is TRBJ1-4 and V is TRBV3-1; 7 bases line up with TRBD1. This CDR3 has 14 residues. CDR1 and CDR2 (germline): LGHDT, YNNKEL (reference sequence). CDR3 loop: CTSSQAGRTGSVFF. The DNA for the CDR3 is TGTACCAGCAGCCAAGCGGGGAGGACAGGATCAGTGTTTTTT.

This clonotype has just a few counts. This chain links TRBV18 with TRBJ1-1; no clear D. The CDR3 loop spans 14 amino acids. V was trimmed by 6 bases and J by 6 bases, leaving 17 bases between them. Germline CDR1 and CDR2: KGHSH and LQKENI. Here the CDR3 DNA reads TGTGCCAGCTCCAACTTTCTTTCGGGATCTGAAGCTTTCTTT. This gives the protein CASSNFLSGSEAFF.

This clonotype showed up many times. V and J are TRBV7-9 and TRBJ1-4, with unresolved D. Germline lookup yields CDR1 SEHNR and CDR2 FQNEAQ (reference sequence). The CDR3 consists of 14 residues. V lost 4 bases and J lost 7, with 13 bases in between. For the CDR3, the DNA is TGTGCCAGCAGCTCGGGATTTGCTACTGAAAAACTGTTTTTT. This encodes CASSSGFATEKLFF. Supplemented by reference TRBV7-9 and TRBJ1-4, the full variable domain reads DTGVSQNPRHKITKRGQNVTFRCDPISEHNRLYWYRQTLGQGPEFLTYFQNEAQLEKSRLLSDRFSAERPKGSFSTLEIQRTEQGDSAMYLCASSSGFATEKLFFGSGTQLSVL.

In nucleotides, the CDR3 is TGTGCCACCAGTGATTCCGGGGCTAGTTCAGATACGCAGTATTTT. It yields the protein CATSDSGASSDTQYF. The chain couples TRBV24-1 to TRBJ2-3; TRBD1 or TRBD2 may be the D gene (5 bases each). CDR3 size: 15 residues. Germline CDR1 reads KGHDR; CDR2 reads SFDVKD. The germline V and J ends were trimmed by 2 bases and 4 bases, with 12 bases remaining between them.

J is TRBJ2-3 and V is TRBV10-3; TRBD1 matches at 9 bases. From germline, CDR1 is ENHRY and CDR2 SYGVKD. CDR3 size: 15 residues. V dropped 8 bases and J dropped 2; count of bases not matched to a gene: 8. CDR3 coding DNA: TGTGCCATCCAACCCGGGACAGGGTACACAGATACGCAGTATTTT. Protein product: CAIQPGTGYTDTQYF.

Within the sample, this clonotype is medium-sized (0.01 to 0.1%). The chain couples TRBV15 to TRBJ1-6, with D possibly matching TRBD1 (6 bases). The CDR3 runs 16 residues. V lost 3 bases and J 10 bases, leaving 19 bases between the germline ends. The V gene's germline CDR1 is LNHNV and CDR2 YYDKDF (reference sequence). The chain's CDR3 is CATSRRGGRLKSPLHF. The CDR3 DNA sequence: TGTGCCACCAGCAGGAGGGGGGGCCGACTTAAATCACCCCTCCACTTT.

The chain couples TRBV10-3 to TRBJ1-6; tentatively, D is TRBD1 (6 bases). V gave up 5 bases and J gave up 10 bases, with 18 bases separating them. The germline V gene has CDR1 ENHRY and CDR2 SYGVKD. The length of the CDR3 is 15 residues. The CDR3 DNA sequence: TGTGCCATCAGTAACGGACAGTGGATAGCCTCACCCCTCCACTTT. Translating gives CAISNGQWIASPLHF.

This clonotype was seen a few times. The chain is built from TRBV28 and TRBJ2-2; D is unresolved. V dropped 3 bases and J dropped 5 bases, with 4 bases sitting between them. The CDR3 has 12 residues. CDR1 is MDHEN and CDR2 is SYDVKM in the germline V gene. CDR3 sequence: CASSFWTGELFF. For the CDR3, the DNA is TGTGCCAGCAGTTTTTGGACCGGGGAGCTGTTTTTT.

This clonotype was counted a single time. V gene TRBV20-1 combines with J gene TRBJ2-6; D is possibly TRBD1 (6 bases). The CDR3 is 16 amino acids. CDR1 is DFQATT and CDR2 is SNEGSKA in the germline V gene (reference sequence). V was clipped by 2 bases and J by 0 bases, with 11 bases between them. The CDR3 DNA sequence: TGCAGTGCTAGACTAGGACAGAGCTCTGGGGCCAACGTCCTGACTTTC. This encodes CSARLGQSSGANVLTF.

Note on this clonotype: The DNA is left out, because the CDR3 cannot be placed on it with certainty; the CDR3 is given as TCRdb lists it. CDR3 sequence reads: CISVPEAGRVGTEAFF. This chain links TRBV7-5 with TRBJ1-1; TRBD1 was called by the table and not checked on the DNA. TRBV7-5 counts as a pseudogene. The CDR3 sequence runs 16 residues, both termini included.

In its sample, this clonotype was seen many times. The V call is TRBV10-2, the J call TRBJ2-1; TRBD2 aligns across 9 bases. This CDR3 region has 15 residues. Germline values: CDR1 WSHSY, CDR2 SAAADI. The junction had 2 bases not matched to a gene; V was cut back by 0 bases and J by 5 bases. The CDR3 is CASSESRGGHNEQFF. CDR3 sequence (DNA): TGCGCCAGCAGTGAGTCGCGGGGGGGTCACAATGAGCAGTTCTTC.

This clonotype was found many times. The chain is built from TRBV9 and TRBJ2-1; TRBD1 matches 7 bases. The germline CDR1 and CDR2 sequences are SGDLS and YYNGEE. CDR3 length: 15 residues. V shed 3 bases, J shed 4 bases, and the junction held 7 bases outside the gene matches. The chain's CDR3 is CASSETGDTYNEQFF. As DNA, the CDR3 is TGTGCCAGCAGCGAAACAGGGGATACTTACAATGAGCAGTTCTTC.

This clonotype appeared a single time. This chain joins TRBV20-1 and TRBJ2-3; TRBD2 matches at 9 bases. The CDR3 has 21 amino acids. The germline V gene encodes CDR1 DFQATT and CDR2 SNEGSKA (reference sequence). The ends lost 6 bases at V and 0 bases at J; junction bases unmatched: 25. CDR3 amino acids: CSAKERREGLRGIASTDTQYF. The CDR3 bases are TGCAGTGCAAAAGAAAGGCGGGAGGGCTTGAGGGGAATAGCTAGCACAGATACGCAGTATTTT.